This T cell receptor (beta chain) was found in a study of PD-1 blockade in mismatch repair-deficient tumors. Study in general: All were previously treated, progressing patients with some twelve mismatch repair-deficient cancer types.

Assay used: immunoSEQ multiplex PCR; TCRdb lists only in-frame clones, some missing. The table records about 38,000 clones, 70% to 80% of them present only once. The CDR3 has 15 residues. Germline V lookup: CDR1 SNHLY, CDR2 FYNNEI. The V end lost 6 bases, the J end lost 3 bases, and 12 bases lay between the germline ends. The chain combines TRBV2 with TRBJ2-6; either TRBD1 or TRBD2 may fit D (5 bases each). This receptor was identified in an adult with mismatch repair-deficient cancer. The specimen comprised peripheral blood, sampled 4 weeks after starting pembrolizumab. The CDR3 coding sequence is TGTGCCAGCAGCGGGGCGAGGGTTGGGGCCAACGTCCTGACTTTC. Its translation: CASSGARVGANVLTF.